The rows below give T cell receptor beta chains drawn from one sample of a study of blood T cells in healthy people across ages. MiXCR, applied by TCRdb to the 5' RACE reads, yields one record per CDR3 protein. Here the sample spans 1.5 million to 2 million distinct CDR3 sequences, roughly 32% being singletons. Sequencing was done on a sample of blood. These receptors were collected from a woman between 25 and 40 years old in good health. Each CDR3 is given with its conserved first and last residue. Fields, in order: D gene, V gene, clone size, J gene, CDR3 protein, CDR3 DNA. D genes are given only for firm matches. Some rows mark clone size as missing; the rest say once, few, many or name a class of expanded clone.

D gene: .; V gene: TRBV28; clone size: .; J gene: TRBJ2-1; CDR3 protein: CASSRRQGGSYNEQFF; CDR3 DNA: TGTGCCAGCAGTCGCCGACAGGGAGGGTCCTACAATGAGCAGTTCTTC
D gene: TRBD2; V gene: TRBV11-2; clone size: few; J gene: TRBJ2-3; CDR3 protein: CASSVGRGVGADTQYF; CDR3 DNA: TGTGCCAGCAGTGTTGGGCGGGGGGTGGGAGCAGATACGCAGTATTTT
D gene: TRBD2; V gene: TRBV7-3; clone size: .; J gene: TRBJ2-7; CDR3 protein: CASSIPSSGRAVDKGDNEQYF; CDR3 DNA: TGTGCCAGCAGCATCCCCTCTAGCGGGAGGGCCGTAGACAAAGGGGACAATGAGCAGTACTTC
D gene: TRBD2; V gene: TRBV6-2/TRBV6-3; clone size: .; J gene: TRBJ2-5; CDR3 protein: CASSPSGRNYVQYF; CDR3 DNA: TGTGCCAGCAGTCCTAGCGGGAGGAATTACGTGCAGTACTTC
D gene: .; V gene: TRBV5-1; clone size: .; J gene: TRBJ2-3; CDR3 protein: CASRQRPREDRADTQYF; CDR3 DNA: TGCGCCAGCAGGCAGCGCCCGAGGGAGGACCGGGCAGATACGCAGTATTTT
D gene: .; V gene: TRBV27; clone size: .; J gene: TRBJ1-5; CDR3 protein: CTSSFFGGNQPQHF; CDR3 DNA: TGTACCAGCAGTTTTTTCGGGGGCAATCAGCCCCAGCATTTT
D gene: .; V gene: TRBV6-1; clone size: few; J gene: TRBJ1-1; CDR3 protein: CASSELENTEAFF; CDR3 DNA: TGTGCCAGCAGTGAATTGGAGAACACTGAAGCTTTCTTT
D gene: TRBD2; V gene: TRBV6-2/TRBV6-3; clone size: .; J gene: TRBJ2-5; CDR3 protein: CASSYGRGGPAETQYF; CDR3 DNA: TGTGCCAGCAGTTACGGACGCGGGGGACCGGCTGAGACCCAGTACTTC
D gene: .; V gene: TRBV9; clone size: many; J gene: TRBJ2-1; CDR3 protein: CASSLQGLATYNEQFF; CDR3 DNA: TGTGCCAGCAGCCTACAGGGTTTGGCGACCTACAATGAGCAGTTCTTC
D gene: .; V gene: TRBV4-2; clone size: .; J gene: TRBJ2-3; CDR3 protein: CASSPSYLIGSDTQYF; CDR3 DNA: TGTGCCAGCAGCCCTTCGTACCTTATTGGATCAGATACGCAGTATTTT
D gene: .; V gene: TRBV7-9; clone size: many; J gene: TRBJ2-7; CDR3 protein: CASSSTPGYEQYF; CDR3 DNA: TGTGCCAGCAGCTCAACCCCAGGGTACGAGCAGTACTTC
D gene: TRBD1; V gene: TRBV13; clone size: once; J gene: TRBJ2-5; CDR3 protein: CASNIRQGEETQYF; CDR3 DNA: TGTGCCAGCAACATACGACAGGGGGAAGAGACCCAGTACTTC
D gene: TRBD1; V gene: TRBV20-1; clone size: .; J gene: TRBJ1-2; CDR3 protein: CSAVGQANYGYTF; CDR3 DNA: TGCAGTGCTGTAGGACAGGCGAACTATGGCTACACCTTC
D gene: .; V gene: TRBV19; clone size: few; J gene: TRBJ2-3; CDR3 protein: CASSVDSRPDTQYF; CDR3 DNA: TGTGCCAGTAGTGTGGACTCCCGACCAGATACGCAGTATTTT
D gene: TRBD2; V gene: TRBV7-3; clone size: .; J gene: TRBJ2-7; CDR3 protein: CASSPLAGSRYEQYF; CDR3 DNA: TGTGCCAGCAGCCCTCTAGCGGGATCGCGATACGAGCAGTACTTC
D gene: TRBD2; V gene: TRBV7-2; clone size: few; J gene: TRBJ2-7; CDR3 protein: CASSFFPSGDGYEQYF; CDR3 DNA: TGTGCCAGCAGCTTTTTCCCTAGCGGGGACGGCTACGAGCAGTACTTC
D gene: .; V gene: TRBV7-9; clone size: few; J gene: TRBJ2-1; CDR3 protein: CASSFFVHGGAVDEQFF; CDR3 DNA: TGTGCCAGCAGCTTTTTCGTTCATGGAGGTGCGGTGGATGAGCAGTTCTTC
D gene: TRBD2; V gene: TRBV10-1; clone size: .; J gene: TRBJ2-1; CDR3 protein: CASSGAGTSGAYNEQFF; CDR3 DNA: TGCGCCAGCAGTGGTGCCGGGACTAGCGGGGCCTACAATGAGCAGTTCTTC
D gene: TRBD1; V gene: TRBV12-3/TRBV12-4; clone size: few; J gene: TRBJ2-7; CDR3 protein: CASSFKGAAYEQYF; CDR3 DNA: TGTGCCAGCAGTTTTAAGGGGGCGGCCTACGAGCAGTACTTC
D gene: TRBD2; V gene: TRBV5-6; clone size: .; J gene: TRBJ2-1; CDR3 protein: CASSLLVAGGSWVYNEQFF; CDR3 DNA: TGTGCCAGCAGCCTCCTGGTAGCGGGAGGCTCCTGGGTCTACAATGAGCAGTTCTTC
D gene: .; V gene: TRBV20-1; clone size: few; J gene: TRBJ1-2; CDR3 protein: CSATGIQGRDGYTF; CDR3 DNA: TGCAGTGCAACGGGGATTCAGGGGCGAGATGGCTACACCTTC
D gene: TRBD1; V gene: TRBV6-1; clone size: .; J gene: TRBJ1-5; CDR3 protein: CASTDPPGTGHF; CDR3 DNA: TGTGCCAGCACTGATCCCCCCGGGACAGGGCATTTT
D gene: .; V gene: TRBV5-1; clone size: few; J gene: TRBJ2-6; CDR3 protein: CASTRDPVGSGANVLTF; CDR3 DNA: TGCGCCAGCACCCGGGACCCCGTAGGCTCTGGGGCCAACGTCCTGACTTTC
D gene: .; V gene: TRBV20-1; clone size: few; J gene: TRBJ2-7; CDR3 protein: CSARSLARSEQYF; CDR3 DNA: TGCAGTGCTAGATCTCTAGCGCGGAGCGAGCAGTACTTC
D gene: TRBD1; V gene: TRBV18; clone size: few; J gene: TRBJ2-1; CDR3 protein: CASSPLGQIYNEQFF; CDR3 DNA: TGTGCCAGCTCACCGCTGGGACAGATATACAATGAGCAGTTCTTC
D gene: .; V gene: TRBV29-1; clone size: many; J gene: TRBJ2-7; CDR3 protein: CSVEDDGSYYEQYF; CDR3 DNA: TGCAGCGTTGAAGATGACGGGAGCTACTACGAGCAGTACTTC
D gene: TRBD1; V gene: TRBV10-2; clone size: once; J gene: TRBJ2-5; CDR3 protein: CASSSPGQGGWETQYF; CDR3 DNA: TGCGCCAGCAGTTCCCCGGGACAGGGAGGTTGGGAGACCCAGTACTTC
D gene: .; V gene: TRBV12-3/TRBV12-4; clone size: once; J gene: TRBJ2-7; CDR3 protein: CASSFQGFGTHERYF; CDR3 DNA: TGTGCCAGCAGTTTCCAGGGCTTCGGAACCCACGAGCGGTACTTC
D gene: .; V gene: TRBV27; clone size: few; J gene: TRBJ2-2; CDR3 protein: CASRIDSLGYIGELFF; CDR3 DNA: TGTGCCAGCAGAATCGACAGTCTCGGATACATCGGGGAGCTGTTTTTT
D gene: TRBD1; V gene: TRBV7-9; clone size: .; J gene: TRBJ2-7; CDR3 protein: CASSLPRTGIHEQYF; CDR3 DNA: TGTGCCAGCAGCCTCCCCCGGACAGGGATCCACGAGCAGTACTTC
D gene: TRBD1; V gene: TRBV29-1; clone size: .; J gene: TRBJ2-2; CDR3 protein: CSVRTGVAGELFF; CDR3 DNA: TGCAGCGTCAGGACAGGGGTGGCCGGGGAGCTGTTTTTT
D gene: TRBD2; V gene: TRBV4-1; clone size: few; J gene: TRBJ2-7; CDR3 protein: CASSTRTSGGFEQYF; CDR3 DNA: TGCGCCAGCAGCACGCGGACTAGCGGGGGTTTCGAGCAGTACTTC
D gene: .; V gene: TRBV11-2; clone size: .; J gene: TRBJ1-1; CDR3 protein: CASKRWGDTEAFF; CDR3 DNA: TGTGCCAGCAAAAGATGGGGGGACACTGAAGCTTTCTTT
D gene: TRBD2; V gene: TRBV13; clone size: few; J gene: TRBJ2-5; CDR3 protein: CASSPNPGGLARSEQYF; CDR3 DNA: TGTGCCAGCAGCCCGAACCCTGGGGGACTAGCGAGAAGTGAGCAGTACTTC
D gene: .; V gene: TRBV10-3; clone size: .; J gene: TRBJ2-7; CDR3 protein: CAIREIQGPTYEKYF; CDR3 DNA: TGTGCCATCAGAGAAATACAGGGCCCAACCTACGAGAAGTACTTC